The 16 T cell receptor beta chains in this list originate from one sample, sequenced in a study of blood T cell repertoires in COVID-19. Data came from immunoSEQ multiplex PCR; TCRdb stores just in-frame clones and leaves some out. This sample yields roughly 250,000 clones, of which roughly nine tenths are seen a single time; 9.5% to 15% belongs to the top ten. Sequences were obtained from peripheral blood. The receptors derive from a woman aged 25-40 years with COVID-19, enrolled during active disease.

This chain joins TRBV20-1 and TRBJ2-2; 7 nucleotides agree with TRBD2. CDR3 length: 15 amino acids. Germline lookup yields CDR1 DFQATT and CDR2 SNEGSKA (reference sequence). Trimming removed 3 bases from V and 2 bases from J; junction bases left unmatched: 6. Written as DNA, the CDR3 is TGCAGTGCTAGTAGCGGGCAGGCCAACACCGGGGAGCTGTTTTTT. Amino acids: CSASSGQANTGELFF.

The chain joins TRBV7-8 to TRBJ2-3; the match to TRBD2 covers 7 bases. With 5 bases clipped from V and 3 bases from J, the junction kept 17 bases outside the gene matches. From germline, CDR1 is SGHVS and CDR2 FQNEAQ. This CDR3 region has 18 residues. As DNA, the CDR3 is TGTGCCAGCAGCCCTAATTTATCTAAGCGGGGTTGGACAGATACGCAGTATTTT. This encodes CASSPNLSKRGWTDTQYF.

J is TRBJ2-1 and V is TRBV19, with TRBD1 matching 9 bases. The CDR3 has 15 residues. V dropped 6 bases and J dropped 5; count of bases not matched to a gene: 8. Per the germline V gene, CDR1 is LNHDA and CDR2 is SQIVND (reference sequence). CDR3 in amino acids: CASRGGTGRHNEQFF. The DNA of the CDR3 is TGTGCCAGTAGGGGCGGGACAGGGAGGCACAATGAGCAGTTCTTC.

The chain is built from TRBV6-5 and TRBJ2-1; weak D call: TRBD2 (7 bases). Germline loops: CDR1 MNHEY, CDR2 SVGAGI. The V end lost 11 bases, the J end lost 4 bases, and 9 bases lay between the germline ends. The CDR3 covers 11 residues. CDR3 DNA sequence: TGTGCCGGGGGGGCATACAATGAGCAGTTCTTC. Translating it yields CAGGAYNEQFF.

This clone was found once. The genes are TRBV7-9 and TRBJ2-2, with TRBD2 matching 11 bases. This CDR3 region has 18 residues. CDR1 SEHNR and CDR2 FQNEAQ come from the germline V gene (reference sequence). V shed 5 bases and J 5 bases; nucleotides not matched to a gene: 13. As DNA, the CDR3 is TGTGCCAGCAGCCCTCCACTAGCGGGGGTCCAACTTACCGGGGAGCTGTTTTTT. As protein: CASSPPLAGVQLTGELFF.

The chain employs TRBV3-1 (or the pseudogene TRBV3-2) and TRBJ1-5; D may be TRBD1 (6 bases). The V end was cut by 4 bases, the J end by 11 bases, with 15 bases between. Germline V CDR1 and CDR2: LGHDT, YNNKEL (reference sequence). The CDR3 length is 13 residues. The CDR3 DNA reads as TGTGCCAGCAGCCGTAGGGGGGGGGAGTCCCAGCATTTT. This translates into CASSRRGGESQHF.

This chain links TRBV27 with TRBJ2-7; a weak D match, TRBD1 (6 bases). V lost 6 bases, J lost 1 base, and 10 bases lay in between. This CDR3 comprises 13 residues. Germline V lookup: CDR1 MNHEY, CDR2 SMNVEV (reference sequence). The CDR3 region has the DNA TGTGCCAGCAGGACGACAGGATCCTACGAGCAGTACTTC. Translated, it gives CASRTTGSYEQYF.

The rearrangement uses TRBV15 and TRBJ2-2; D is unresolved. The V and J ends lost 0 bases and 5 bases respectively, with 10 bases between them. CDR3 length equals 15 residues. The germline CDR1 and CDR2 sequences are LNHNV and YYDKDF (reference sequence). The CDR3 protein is CATSRDPTRTGELFF. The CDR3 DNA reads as TGTGCCACCAGCAGAGATCCGACAAGGACCGGGGAGCTGTTTTTT.

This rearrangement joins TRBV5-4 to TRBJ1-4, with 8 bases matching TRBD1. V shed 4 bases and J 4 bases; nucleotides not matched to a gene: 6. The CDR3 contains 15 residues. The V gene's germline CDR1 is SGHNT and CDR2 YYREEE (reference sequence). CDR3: CASSEGTGNNEKLFF. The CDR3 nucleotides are TGTGCCAGCAGCGAAGGGACAGGAAATAATGAAAAACTGTTTTTT.

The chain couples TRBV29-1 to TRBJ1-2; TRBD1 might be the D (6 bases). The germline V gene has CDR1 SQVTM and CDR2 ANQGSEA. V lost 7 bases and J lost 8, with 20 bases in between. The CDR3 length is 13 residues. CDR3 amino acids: CSAVAPGGQGYTF. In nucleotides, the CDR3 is TGCAGCGCCGTGGCCCCCGGGGGGCAGGGCTACACCTTC.

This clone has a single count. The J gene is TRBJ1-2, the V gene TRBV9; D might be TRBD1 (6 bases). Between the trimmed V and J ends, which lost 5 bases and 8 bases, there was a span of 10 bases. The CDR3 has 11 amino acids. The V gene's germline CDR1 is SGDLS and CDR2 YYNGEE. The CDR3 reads CASRGAPGYTF. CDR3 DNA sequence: TGTGCCAGCAGGGGGGCCCCGGGCTACACCTTC.

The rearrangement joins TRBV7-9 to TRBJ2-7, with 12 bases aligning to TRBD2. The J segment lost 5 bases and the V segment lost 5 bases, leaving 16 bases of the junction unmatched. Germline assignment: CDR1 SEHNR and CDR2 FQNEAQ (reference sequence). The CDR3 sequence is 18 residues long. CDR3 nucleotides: TGTGCCAGCAGCCAATGGCTAGCGGGGGGGAGGATTCCTAACGAGCAGTACTTC. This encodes CASSQWLAGGRIPNEQYF.

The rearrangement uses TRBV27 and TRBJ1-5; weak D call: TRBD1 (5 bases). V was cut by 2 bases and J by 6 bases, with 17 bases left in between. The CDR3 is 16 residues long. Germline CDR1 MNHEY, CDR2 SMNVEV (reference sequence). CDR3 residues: CASSLAWGELGQPQHF. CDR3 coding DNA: TGTGCCAGCAGTTTAGCATGGGGGGAACTGGGTCAGCCCCAGCATTTT.

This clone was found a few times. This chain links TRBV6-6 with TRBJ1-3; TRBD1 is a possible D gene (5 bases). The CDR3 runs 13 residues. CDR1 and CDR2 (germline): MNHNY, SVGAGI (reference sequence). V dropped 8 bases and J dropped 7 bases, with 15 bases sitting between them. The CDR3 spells CASGRDYWNTIYF. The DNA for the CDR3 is TGTGCCAGCGGCAGGGACTACTGGAACACCATATATTTT.

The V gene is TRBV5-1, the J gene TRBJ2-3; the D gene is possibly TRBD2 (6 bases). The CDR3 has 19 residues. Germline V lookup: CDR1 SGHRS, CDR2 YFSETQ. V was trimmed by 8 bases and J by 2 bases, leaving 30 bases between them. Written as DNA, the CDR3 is TGCGCCAGTAAAATGGGACTTAAGAGAGGAAGGCATATCACAGATACGCAGTATTTT. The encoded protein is CASKMGLKRGRHITDTQYF.

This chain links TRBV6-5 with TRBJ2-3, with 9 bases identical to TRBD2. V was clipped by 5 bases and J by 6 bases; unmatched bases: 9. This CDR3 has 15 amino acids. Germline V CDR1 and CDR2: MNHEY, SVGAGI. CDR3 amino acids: CASSRRLAASDTQYF. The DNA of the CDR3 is TGTGCCAGCAGTCGACGACTAGCGGCAAGTGATACGCAGTATTTT.